This entry lists 30 T cell receptor beta chains sequenced from one sample in a study of cytomegalovirus exposure and HLA in healthy donors. Both 60 Vbeta primers and 13 Jbeta primers went into the PCR. Using immunoSEQ multiplex PCR, the repertoire was profiled, and TCRdb retains in-frame clones only, with some absent. The table lists 45,000 to 60,000 clones. What was sequenced was PBMCs. The receptor set was obtained from a male donor in good health and CMV-seronegative.

The rearrangement links TRBV16 to TRBJ2-5, with 9 bases that match TRBD1. CDR1 is KGHSY and CDR2 is FQNENV in the germline V gene. This CDR3 comprises 15 residues. Trimming removed 5 bases from V and 3 bases from J; junction bases left unmatched: 7. The CDR3 reads CASSRNRGREETQYF. The CDR3 DNA is TGTGCCAGCAGCAGAAACAGGGGGCGCGAAGAGACCCAGTACTTC.

CDR3 sequence reads: CASSLTDYGYTF. In nucleotides, the CDR3 is TGTGCCAGCAGCTTAACGGACTATGGCTACACCTTC. The V gene is TRBV13, the J gene TRBJ1-2, with unresolved D. V lost 2 bases, J lost 3 bases, and 4 bases lay in between. Germline values: CDR1 PRHDT, CDR2 FYEKMQ (reference sequence). CDR3 length: 12 amino acids.

The genes are TRBV7-8 and TRBJ1-1; D is undetermined. CDR3 size: 13 residues. CDR1 is SGHVS and CDR2 is FQNEAQ in the germline V gene. V dropped 2 bases and J dropped 5 bases, with 9 bases sitting between them. For the CDR3, the DNA is TGTGCCAGCAGCTTACAGGTTGGGACTGAAGCTTTCTTT. It codes for CASSLQVGTEAFF.

The chain recombines TRBV5-8 with TRBJ2-7; a possible D gene is TRBD2 (5 bases). Germline CDR1 and CDR2: SGHTS and YDEGEE. The CDR3 has 14 amino acids. Trimming removed 0 bases from V and 0 bases from J, with 7 bases in between. CDR3 loop: CASSLVAGSYEQYF. The CDR3 DNA reads TGTGCCAGCAGCTTGGTGGCGGGCTCCTACGAGCAGTACTTC.

The chain employs TRBV6-1 and TRBJ2-7, with 12 bases that match TRBD2. From germline, CDR1 is MNHNS and CDR2 SASEGT. CDR3 length equals 14 residues. V gave up 4 bases and J gave up 2 bases; unmatched junction bases: 0. The CDR3 DNA reads as TGTGCCAGCAGTGGGACTAGCGGGGCCTACGAGCAGTACTTC. Protein product: CASSGTSGAYEQYF.

This chain connects TRBV30 to TRBJ2-1, with unresolved D. The V end was cut by 5 bases, the J end by 8 bases, with 10 bases between. Per the germline V gene, CDR1 is GTSNPN and CDR2 is SVGIG (reference sequence). The CDR3 extends over 11 amino acids. CDR3 region: CAWFNADEQFF. In DNA form, the CDR3 reads TGTGCCTGGTTTAACGCGGATGAGCAGTTCTTC.

The chain carries TRBV4-1 and TRBJ2-1; possible D gene TRBD2, 6 bases. Trimming removed 0 bases from V and 7 bases from J, with 10 bases in between. Germline CDR1 is MGHRA and CDR2 is YSYEKL. This CDR3 is built from 14 residues. CDR3 sequence: CASSQESSGNEQFF. In DNA form, the CDR3 reads TGCGCCAGCAGCCAAGAGAGTAGCGGAAATGAGCAGTTCTTC.

The chain is built from TRBV7-9 and TRBJ2-5; tentatively, D is TRBD1 (5 bases). The ends were cut back, 5 bases at V and 2 bases at J, with 9 bases in the middle. The CDR3 totals 13 residues. The germline V gene has CDR1 SEHNR and CDR2 FQNEAQ (reference sequence). The CDR3 protein is CASSPTAQETQYF. The CDR3 nucleotides read TGTGCCAGCAGCCCGACAGCGCAAGAGACCCAGTACTTC.

Turning to this clone: Additional DNA sequences in this sample encode the identical CDR3. In DNA, the CDR3 is TGTGCCAGCAGCTTGGACGGGAGTAAGACCGGGGAGCTGTTTTTT. It is translated as CASSLDGSKTGELFF. V usage is TRBV7-9 and J usage is TRBJ2-2, with D possibly being TRBD2 (6 bases). V lost 3 bases and J 5 bases, leaving 13 bases between the germline ends. The germline gives CDR1 SEHNR, CDR2 FQNEAQ (reference sequence). This CDR3 is 15 amino acids long.

V gene TRBV9 combines with J gene TRBJ2-5; D remains ambiguous. The CDR3 has 13 amino acids. With 3 bases removed from V and 5 bases from J, the gap between germline ends came to 11 bases. The germline CDR1 and CDR2 sequences are SGDLS and YYNGEE. CDR3 in amino acids: CASSDDSWETQYF. CDR3 in DNA: TGTGCCAGCAGCGATGATAGTTGGGAGACCCAGTACTTC.

The rearrangement links TRBV7-2 to TRBJ1-6; D might be TRBD1 (6 bases). V was pared by 3 bases and J by 9 bases, with 12 bases between. The CDR3 loop spans 14 amino acids. Germline CDR1 and CDR2: SGHTA and FQGNSA. The CDR3 loop reads CASSFGGQISPLHF. Written as DNA, the CDR3 is TGTGCCAGCAGCTTTGGGGGCCAAATTTCACCCCTCCACTTT.

The V call is TRBV30, the J call TRBJ2-7; weak D call: TRBD2 (5 bases). Trimming removed 0 bases at V and 2 bases at J, with 20 bases between. Germline V gene data show CDR1 as GTSNPN and CDR2 as SVGIG (reference sequence). The CDR3 consists of 17 residues. CDR3: CAWSVRDHGKSAYEQYF. DNA for the CDR3: TGTGCCTGGAGTGTACGCGATCACGGGAAGAGCGCCTACGAGCAGTACTTC.

CDR3 region: CASSTYRDTAYEQYF. The CDR3 nucleotides read TGTGCCAGTAGTACGTACCGGGACACCGCCTACGAGCAGTACTTC. The chain is built from TRBV19 and TRBJ2-7; D perhaps matches TRBD1 (6 bases). Trimming took off 4 bases at V and 2 bases at J, with 15 bases between the two ends. There are 15 residues in the CDR3. Germline loops: CDR1 LNHDA, CDR2 SQIVND (reference sequence).

This rearrangement joins TRBV7-9 to TRBJ1-1; D is undetermined. In germline, CDR1 is SEHNR, CDR2 FQNEAQ (reference sequence). The V gene lost 3 bases and the J gene lost 4 bases, with 12 bases spanning the gap. CDR3 length: 14 residues. The CDR3 is CASSLVTRGTEAFF. CDR3 in DNA: TGTGCCAGCAGCTTGGTGACTCGGGGCACTGAAGCTTTCTTT.

Details on this clone: Additional DNA sequences in this sample encode the identical CDR3. The chain combines TRBV5-1 with TRBJ2-7, with D perhaps matching TRBD2 (5 bases). Germline CDR1 is SGHRS and CDR2 is YFSETQ. The CDR3 length is 14 residues. The V end lost 0 bases, the J end lost 0 bases, and 7 bases lay between the germline ends. As DNA, the CDR3 is TGCGCCAGCAGCTTGGCGGGGTCCTCCTACGAGCAGTACTTC. This gives the protein CASSLAGSSYEQYF.

CDR3 sequence (DNA): TGTGCCAGTAGGCTTGCAGGGGCCTACGAGCAGTACTTC. Translating it yields CASRLAGAYEQYF. The rearrangement links TRBV19 to TRBJ2-7; the D gene is possibly TRBD1 (6 bases). Germline lookup yields CDR1 LNHDA and CDR2 SQIVND (reference sequence). The CDR3 has 13 residues. The V gene lost 6 bases and the J gene lost 2 bases, with 11 bases spanning the gap.

The chain recombines TRBV28 with TRBJ2-1; weak D call: TRBD2 (5 bases). Germline CDR1 is MDHEN and CDR2 is SYDVKM. The CDR3 is 18 residues long. V gave up 3 bases and J gave up 5 bases, with 23 bases separating them. The CDR3 nucleotides read TGTGCCAGCAGTTTGTTCGGGAAACTACTAGAAGGAGACAATGAGCAGTTCTTC. Amino acid sequence: CASSLFGKLLEGDNEQFF.

V and J are TRBV11-2 and TRBJ1-1; 9 bases are a match to TRBD1. Trimming at V came to 5 bases and at J to 5 bases, leaving 6 bases not matched to a gene. The CDR3 is 14 amino acids. Per the germline V gene, CDR1 is SGHAT and CDR2 is FQNNGV. The CDR3: CASSAGQGTTEAFF. CDR3 sequence (DNA): TGTGCCAGCAGCGCCGGACAGGGGACGACTGAAGCTTTCTTT.

The gene calls are TRBV5-6 and TRBJ2-7, with TRBD2 matching over 11 bases. CDR1 and CDR2 from the germline V gene are SGHDT and YYEEEE. The CDR3 runs to 15 residues. The V segment lost 4 bases and the J segment 4 bases; nucleotides outside the gene matches: 7. CDR3 region: CASSPPGLAVYEQYF. CDR3 nucleotide sequence: TGTGCCAGCAGCCCACCGGGACTAGCGGTGTACGAGCAGTACTTC.

The V and J genes are TRBV2 and TRBJ1-2; no reliable D call. The CDR3 is made up of 12 amino acids. Looked up from germline, CDR1 is SNHLY and CDR2 is FYNNEI. V was clipped by 2 bases and J by 6 bases, with 7 bases between them. The CDR3: CASSESWHGYTF. The CDR3 region has the DNA TGTGCCAGCAGTGAATCGTGGCATGGCTACACCTTC. Filled out from reference TRBV2 and TRBJ1-2, the complete variable domain reads EPEVTQTPSHQVTQMGQEVILRCVPISNHLYFYWYRQILGQKVEFLVSFYNNEISEKSEIFDDQFSVERPDGSNFTLKIRSTKLEDSAMYFCASSESWHGYTFGSGTRLTVV.

V and J are TRBV6-5 and TRBJ2-3, with a tentative D call TRBD2 (5 bases). The CDR3 contains 14 residues. The V gene's germline CDR1 is MNHEY and CDR2 SVGAGI. V lost 2 bases and J lost 0, with 6 bases in between. CDR3 bases: TGTGCCAGCAGTTACCGGACTAGCACAGATACGCAGTATTTT. Its protein product is CASSYRTSTDTQYF.

This chain links TRBV7-9 with TRBJ2-5, with D maybe TRBD1 (6 bases). The germline gives CDR1 SEHNR, CDR2 FQNEAQ (reference sequence). The CDR3 is 16 residues long. Trimming left V 4 bases short and J 4 bases short, with 19 bases between. Here the CDR3 DNA reads TGTGCCAGCAGCTCAAACAGGGATTTTGGGCGAGAGACCCAGTACTTC. As protein: CASSSNRDFGRETQYF.

The chain links TRBV28 to TRBJ2-7; 7 bases are a match to TRBD1. CDR3 length: 14 amino acids. V was pared by 1 base and J by 3 bases, with 3 bases of the junction left unmatched. The germline V gene has CDR1 MDHEN and CDR2 SYDVKM. CDR3 coding DNA: TGTGCCAGCAGTTTATTGCAGGGGGTCTACGAGCAGTACTTC. This codes for CASSLLQGVYEQYF.

This chain joins TRBV11-2 and TRBJ2-3; TRBD1 agrees at 8 bases. The length of the CDR3 is 14 residues. In germline, CDR1 is SGHAT, CDR2 FQNNGV. V gave up 5 bases and J gave up 1 base; unmatched junction bases: 2. CDR3 loop: CASSLDRGTDTQYF. Here the CDR3 DNA reads TGTGCCAGCAGCCTGGACAGGGGCACAGATACGCAGTATTTT.

CDR3 DNA sequence: TGCGCCAGCAGCCCGGGACTAGCGGGAGTCTCGAACATTCAGTACTTC. It encodes CASSPGLAGVSNIQYF. The V gene is TRBV4-1, the J gene TRBJ2-4; 14 nucleotides align to TRBD2. J lost 7 bases, V lost 4 bases, and 6 bases had no gene match. This CDR3 spans 16 amino acids. The germline V gene encodes CDR1 MGHRA and CDR2 YSYEKL.

V usage is TRBV9 and J usage is TRBJ2-3; 13 bases line up with TRBD2. Germline CDR1 is SGDLS and CDR2 is YYNGEE. The CDR3 consists of 17 residues. With V trimmed by 3 bases and J by 0 bases, 4 bases remained unmatched. For the CDR3, the DNA is TGTGCCAGCAGCGGGAGGACTAGCGGGAGTAGCACAGATACGCAGTATTTT. This translates into CASSGRTSGSSTDTQYF.

The rearrangement uses TRBV13 and TRBJ2-7; maybe TRBD1 (8 bases). Trimming left V 5 bases short and J 2 bases short, with 31 bases between. The CDR3 contains 20 residues. The germline V gene encodes CDR1 PRHDT and CDR2 FYEKMQ (reference sequence). The CDR3 bases are TGTGCCAGCAGCCATTTAGGGACAGGTTTTGAACGGGGGGACGCCTACGAGCAGTACTTC. Its translation is CASSHLGTGFERGDAYEQYF. Full variable domain (remainder filled in from reference TRBV13 and TRBJ2-7): AAGVIQSPRHLIKEKRETATLKCYPIPRHDTVYWYQQGPGQDPQFLISFYEKMQSDKGSIPDRFSAQQFSDYHSELNMSSLELGDSALYFCASSHLGTGFERGDAYEQYFGPGTRLTVT.

The rearrangement joins TRBV7-3 to TRBJ1-1; no clear D. Germline CDR1 reads SGHTA; CDR2 reads FQGTGA. V was cut by 1 base and J by 7 bases, with 7 bases left in between. The CDR3 consists of 12 residues. The CDR3 here is CASSLRGIEAFF. CDR3 bases: TGTGCCAGCAGCTTAAGAGGAATTGAAGCTTTCTTT.

The CDR3: CASPGLAGVDTQYF. The CDR3 region has the DNA TGTGCCAGTCCGGGACTAGCGGGAGTAGATACGCAGTATTTT. This chain uses TRBV5-8 with TRBJ2-3; 14 bases align to TRBD2. In germline, CDR1 is SGHTS, CDR2 YDEGEE. The CDR3 spans 14 residues. V lost 8 bases to trimming and J lost 5 bases; unmatched junction nucleotides: 4.

This chain uses TRBV2 with TRBJ2-2; D perhaps matches TRBD2 (5 bases). The CDR3 totals 13 residues. Germline V CDR1 and CDR2: SNHLY, FYNNEI. Trimming pared 8 bases from V and 6 bases from J, leaving 13 bases between. The CDR3 bases are TGTGCCAGCGGGCTGCTAGCAGCCGGGGAGCTGTTTTTT. Translation: CASGLLAAGELFF.